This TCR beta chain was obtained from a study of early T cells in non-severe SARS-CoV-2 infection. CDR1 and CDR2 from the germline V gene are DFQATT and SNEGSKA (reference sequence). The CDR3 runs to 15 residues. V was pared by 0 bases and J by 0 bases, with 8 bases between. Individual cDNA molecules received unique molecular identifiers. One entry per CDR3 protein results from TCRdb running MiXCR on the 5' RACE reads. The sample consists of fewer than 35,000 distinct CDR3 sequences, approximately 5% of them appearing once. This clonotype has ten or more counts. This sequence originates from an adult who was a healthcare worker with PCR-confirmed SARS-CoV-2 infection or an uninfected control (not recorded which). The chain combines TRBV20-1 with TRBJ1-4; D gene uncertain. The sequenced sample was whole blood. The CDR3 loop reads CSARELTATNEKLFF. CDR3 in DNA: TGCAGTGCTAGAGAGTTAACAGCAACTAATGAAAAACTGTTTTTT.